A selection of T cell receptor beta chains follows, all from one sample in a study of cytomegalovirus exposure and HLA in healthy donors. Clones were read by immunoSEQ multiplex PCR, and TCRdb kept only the in-frame ones, dropping some. This sample has approximately 76,000 clones, with about two thirds found just once. Sequencing used PBMCs. The source is a man aged 25-45 years in good health and CMV-seropositive. Both conserved end residues are part of each CDR3. The D gene is left open where the match is weak. Clone sizes are given selectively: once, few, many, or a class where the clone is expanded.

V gene	J gene	D gene	clone size	CDR3 protein	CDR3 DNA
TRBV5-6	TRBJ2-7	.	few	CASSLVETSYEQYF	TGTGCCAGCAGCTTAGTAGAAACTTCCTACGAGCAGTACTTC
TRBV11-3	TRBJ2-5	TRBD2	.	CASSFLASGASSETQYF	TGTGCCAGCAGCTTCTTGGCTAGCGGCGCTAGTTCGGAGACCCAGTACTTC
TRBV5-8	TRBJ2-5	.	.	CASSLGTEGQETQYF	TGTGCCAGCAGCTTGGGGACAGAGGGGCAAGAGACCCAGTACTTC
TRBV7-9	TRBJ1-1	TRBD1	.	CASRPGQTFSFNTEAFF	TGTGCCAGCAGGCCGGGACAGACCTTCAGCTTTAACACTGAAGCTTTCTTT
TRBV9	TRBJ2-1	TRBD2	few	CASSVGYTSGRELNEQFF	TGTGCCAGCAGCGTAGGTTATACTAGCGGGAGGGAGTTGAATGAGCAGTTCTTC
TRBV4-2	TRBJ1-2	TRBD1	.	CASSQNRGEGYTF	TGTGCCAGCAGCCAAAACAGGGGGGAGGGCTACACCTTC
TRBV4-2	TRBJ1-3	.	medium-sized	CASSRGSFSGNTIYF	TGTGCCAGCAGCCGCGGGTCCTTCTCTGGAAACACCATATATTTT
TRBV5-4	TRBJ1-4	.	.	CASSLRQTNEKLFF	TGTGCCAGCAGCTTGAGACAAACTAATGAAAAACTGTTTTTT
TRBV29-1	TRBJ2-1	TRBD2	.	CSFSGDTYNEQFF	TGCAGCTTTAGCGGGGACACATACAATGAGCAGTTCTTC
TRBV27	TRBJ2-3	.	.	CASSYEGSGTDTQYF	TGTGCCAGCAGTTATGAGGGAAGCGGAACAGATACGCAGTATTTT
TRBV25-1	TRBJ2-3	TRBD1	.	CASRTGGWGTDTQYF	TGTGCCAGCAGGACAGGGGGATGGGGCACAGATACGCAGTATTTT
TRBV5-6	TRBJ2-5	.	.	CASSVRGTQYF	TGTGCCAGCAGCGTTAGGGGGACCCAGTACTTC
TRBV5-6	TRBJ2-7	.	few	CASRVSGSSYEQYF	TGTGCCAGCAGAGTCTCGGGATCCTCCTACGAGCAGTACTTC
TRBV30	TRBJ2-5	TRBD1	.	CAGGQKETQYF	TGTGCCGGGGGACAGAAAGAGACCCAGTACTTC
TRBV7-2	TRBJ1-1	.	.	CASSLAYRAGTEAFF	TGTGCCAGCAGCTTAGCCTACAGGGCTGGCACTGAAGCTTTCTTT
TRBV5-5	TRBJ1-1	.	.	CASSLGLALNTEAFF	TGTGCCAGCAGCTTGGGACTAGCTTTGAACACTGAAGCTTTCTTT
TRBV28	TRBJ2-5	.	.	CASSPSLAGETQYF	TGTGCCAGCAGTCCCAGTTTGGCTGGAGAGACCCAGTACTTC
TRBV7-6	TRBJ1-4	.	few	CASSSDSNEKLFF	TGTGCCAGCAGCTCCGACAGTAATGAAAAACTGTTTTTT
TRBV10-2	TRBJ2-2	TRBD2	.	CASSSSSGSGYTGELFF	TGCGCCAGCAGTTCAAGTAGCGGGAGCGGTTACACCGGGGAGCTGTTTTTT
TRBV4-1	TRBJ1-1	.	few	CASSQVQGLVAEAFF	TGCGCCAGCAGCCAAGTCCAGGGGCTGGTGGCTGAAGCTTTCTTT
TRBV5-6	TRBJ2-3	TRBD1	.	CASSHDRGYSRGTDTQYF	TGTGCCAGCAGCCATGACAGGGGTTACAGCAGGGGCACAGATACGCAGTATTTT
TRBV15	TRBJ2-7	.	.	CATSKSGLSAYEQYF	TGTGCCACCAGCAAATCGGGACTTTCAGCCTACGAGCAGTACTTC
TRBV27	TRBJ2-7	.	few	CASRTTSGQTYEQYF	TGTGCCAGCAGAACTACAAGCGGGCAAACCTACGAGCAGTACTTC
TRBV19	TRBJ2-1	.	.	CASSIPYNEQFF	TGTGCCAGTAGTATACCTTACAATGAGCAGTTCTTC
TRBV2	TRBJ2-5	TRBD2	few	CASASSGVMGETQYF	TGTGCCAGCGCCTCCAGCGGGGTTATGGGAGAGACCCAGTACTTC
TRBV28	TRBJ2-5	.	.	CASGLLTALEGETQYF	TGTGCCAGCGGTTTACTGACAGCCTTGGAAGGCGAGACCCAGTACTTC
TRBV11-2	TRBJ1-5	.	.	CASSSRGGGGNQPQHF	TGTGCCAGCAGCTCCCGAGGTGGGGGGGGGAATCAGCCCCAGCATTTT
TRBV6-6	TRBJ2-1	.	few	CASSNDQGYNEQFF	TGTGCCAGCAGCAACGATCAGGGTTACAATGAGCAGTTCTTC
TRBV19	TRBJ2-3	TRBD2	.	CASSTRTSGFSTDTQYF	TGTGCCAGTAGTACCAGGACTAGCGGCTTTAGCACAGATACGCAGTATTTT
TRBV4-1	TRBJ2-7	TRBD1	.	CASSHRRTGGSYEQYF	TGCGCCAGCAGCCACCGGAGGACAGGGGGCTCCTACGAGCAGTACTTC
TRBV29-1	TRBJ1-1	.	.	CSVGEDTEAFF	TGCAGCGTTGGGGAGGACACTGAAGCTTTCTTT
TRBV6-6	TRBJ1-2	TRBD1	.	CASRSQGTPYGYTF	TGTGCCAGCAGGTCACAGGGGACTCCCTATGGCTACACCTTC
TRBV19	TRBJ2-7	.	.	CASSPHSYEQYF	TGTGCCAGTAGTCCCCACAGCTACGAGCAGTACTTC
TRBV28	TRBJ1-2	.	.	CASSLFTGSAGYTF	TGTGCCAGCAGTTTATTCACAGGGAGTGCTGGCTACACCTTC
TRBV28	TRBJ1-1	TRBD1	.	CASNLGQAGGGKLGAFF	TGTGCCAGCAATTTGGGTCAAGCAGGAGGGGGCAAATTAGGGGCTTTCTTT
TRBV27	TRBJ2-7	TRBD1	.	CASSLSGTGINEQYF	TGTGCCAGCAGTTTATCGGGGACAGGGATCAACGAGCAGTACTTC
TRBV5-4	TRBJ1-3	TRBD1	.	CASSLDRGTGNTIYF	TGTGCCAGCAGCTTGGACAGGGGGACTGGAAACACCATATATTTT
TRBV2	TRBJ1-4	.	.	CASSELEKLFF	TGTGCCAGCAGTGAGCTAGAAAAACTGTTTTTT
TRBV5-1	TRBJ1-6	.	few	CASSLAGYSPLHF	TGCGCCAGCAGCTTGGCAGGGTATTCACCCCTCCACTTT
TRBV19	TRBJ1-2	.	few	CAAGTGNYGYTF	TGTGCCGCGGGGACGGGAAACTATGGCTACACCTTC
TRBV5-6	TRBJ1-2	.	few	CASSLVLGQYLNGYTF	TGTGCCAGCAGCTTGGTCTTAGGACAGTATCTAAATGGCTACACCTTC
TRBV2	TRBJ2-7	.	few	CASSEGAGAGVQYF	TGTGCCAGCAGTGAAGGGGCAGGGGCTGGTGTGCAGTACTTC
TRBV18	TRBJ1-4	.	.	CASSPGTEVGEKLFF	TGTGCCAGCTCACCCGGGACTGAGGTGGGTGAAAAACTGTTTTTT